This record covers a single TCR beta chain. Its specificity is not known. This table comes from immunoSEQ multiplex PCR, and its TCRdb copy is limited to in-frame clones, with some not included. The table shows about 48,000 clones, with 70% to 90% occurring only once. Pooling of second doses given at about 4 or about 12 weeks was done. This record belongs to a study of T cell responses to AZD1222 COVID-19 vaccine. V gave up 5 bases and J gave up 4 bases; unmatched junction bases: 7. Germline V gene data show CDR1 as MNHEY and CDR2 as SVGAGI. This CDR3 has 14 amino acids. Study observations and caveats: Across spike, vaccine-associated CD4 TCRs were found, dominant at 160-218 and 743-854. Among those given AZD1222, only five to seven were seropositive at baseline. Spike-specific TCR repertoires showed rising breadth and depth after two AZD1222 doses.

The chain combines TRBV6-5 with TRBJ2-7; 8 nucleotides match TRBD2. The TCR originated in an adult who received the AZD1222 COVID-19 vaccine. The sequencing used peripheral blood, collected 28 days after the second AZD1222 dose. CDR3 DNA sequence: TGTGCCAGCAGTCTCGGGACTAGTACTTACGAGCAGTACTTC. Translated: CASSLGTSTYEQYF.